A single sample is the source of the 2 T cell receptor beta chains below, sequenced in a study of blood T cell repertoires in COVID-19. Data came from immunoSEQ multiplex PCR; TCRdb stores just in-frame clones and leaves some out. The sample contains 85,000 to 120,000 clones, 75% to 85% of which appear only once. The sample consisted of peripheral blood. The receptors originated from a man at least 80 years old with COVID-19, enrolled during active disease.

The rearrangement links TRBV11-2 to TRBJ2-3; 7 bases line up with TRBD2. The V gene's germline CDR1 is SGHAT and CDR2 FQNNGV. This CDR3 comprises 15 residues. Trimming removed 5 bases from V and 6 bases from J; junction bases left unmatched: 11. The CDR3 loop reads CASSATAGASDTQYF. CDR3 DNA: TGTGCCAGCAGCGCCACTGCGGGAGCCAGCGATACGCAGTATTTT.

The chain is built from TRBV19 and TRBJ1-1; 8 bases align to TRBD1. V shed 2 bases and J 0 bases; nucleotides not matched to a gene: 8. The length of the CDR3 is 17 residues. Germline V gene data show CDR1 as LNHDA and CDR2 as SQIVND (reference sequence). The CDR3 sequence: CASSIWDRLIMNTEAFF. The CDR3, as DNA: TGTGCCAGTAGTATATGGGACAGGCTTATCATGAACACTGAAGCTTTCTTT.